One sample yielded the 26 T cell receptor beta chains listed below, sequenced in a study of CD8 T cells in Susac syndrome (dated by TCRdb to about 2019). The method was the immunoSEQ multiplex PCR assay. RNA was extracted using the RNeasy kit, and roughly 0.45 to 1 microgram was reverse transcribed with random hexamers. The raw public data were reprocessed by TCRdb itself: fastp quality trimming at Q25, MiXCR clonotype calling, in-frame beta chains only. A single entry per CDR3 protein holds the most common genes and DNA from its merged rows. Across this sample there are roughly 140,000 distinct CDR3 sequences, with roughly 96% seen only once. The top ten clones comprise over 0.12% of the sample. Sequencing input: CD8+ T cells from PBMCs. The receptors derive from a human donor with multiple sclerosis.

V usage is TRBV20-1 and J usage is TRBJ2-5; D possibly matches TRBD1 or TRBD2 (5 bases each). The germline V gene has CDR1 DFQATT and CDR2 SNEGSKA (reference sequence). CDR3 length: 14 amino acids. Trimming removed 0 bases at V and 5 bases at J, with 13 bases between. CDR3 DNA: TGCAGTGCTAGAGATAAGAGGGGTTGGGAGACCCAGTACTTC. Its translation: CSARDKRGWETQYF.

The J gene is TRBJ2-1, the V gene TRBV30, with D uncertain. Trimming removed 3 bases at V and 3 bases at J, with 6 bases between. The CDR3 is 12 residues long. Germline V gives CDR1 GTSNPN, CDR2 SVGIG (reference sequence). CDR3 in amino acids: CAWSPSYNEQFF. Here the CDR3 DNA reads TGTGCCTGGAGCCCTAGCTACAATGAGCAGTTCTTC.

This chain connects TRBV15 to TRBJ2-5, with no clear D. The CDR3 runs 15 residues. V gave up 0 bases and J gave up 2 bases, with 10 bases separating them. The germline CDR1 and CDR2 sequences are LNHNV and YYDKDF (reference sequence). The CDR3 reads CATSRDLANQETQYF. The CDR3 nucleotides read TGTGCCACCAGCAGAGATCTCGCTAATCAAGAGACCCAGTACTTC.

J is TRBJ1-1 and V is TRBV29-1; possible D gene TRBD1, 5 bases. The CDR3 has 15 amino acids. The ends were cut back, 4 bases at V and 6 bases at J, with 21 bases in the middle. CDR1 and CDR2 from the germline V gene are SQVTM and ANQGSEA. The CDR3 region is CSVGGSRGMEAEAFF. The CDR3 coding sequence is TGCAGCGTTGGGGGGTCCCGAGGGATGGAGGCTGAAGCTTTCTTT.

The V call is TRBV29-1, the J call TRBJ2-1; D is unresolved. The length of the CDR3 is 13 residues. V dropped 6 bases and J dropped 7 bases, with 16 bases sitting between them. Germline V gives CDR1 SQVTM, CDR2 ANQGSEA. CDR3 sequence: CSVVVYQENEQFF. DNA of the CDR3: TGCAGCGTCGTAGTTTATCAGGAGAATGAGCAGTTCTTC.

The chain couples TRBV5-4 to TRBJ1-1; no reliable D call. Deletions cut 0 bases from V and 5 bases from J, with 8 bases between. The germline gives CDR1 SGHNT, CDR2 YYREEE (reference sequence). There are 13 residues in the CDR3. The CDR3 reads CASSLDAGTEAFF. CDR3 in DNA: TGTGCCAGCAGCTTGGACGCGGGGACTGAAGCTTTCTTT. The full variable domain, with the rest looked up from reference TRBV5-4 and TRBJ1-1, is ETGVTQSPTHLIKTRGQQVTLRCSSQSGHNTVSWYQQALGQGPQFIFQYYREEENGRGNFPPRFSGLQFPNYSSELNVNALELDDSALYLCASSLDAGTEAFFGQGTRLTVV.

The rearrangement uses TRBV9 and TRBJ2-3; the match to TRBD2 covers 10 bases. The germline gives CDR1 SGDLS, CDR2 YYNGEE. Germline trimming cut 4 bases from V and 5 bases from J; bases unmatched to any gene: 7. The CDR3 extends over 15 amino acids. CDR3 coding DNA: TGTGCCAGCAGCAATCTAGCGGGGGCGGGAGATACGCAGTATTTT. Its translation is CASSNLAGAGDTQYF.

This chain connects TRBV23-1 to TRBJ2-7; D may be TRBD1 or TRBD2 (6 bases each). TRBV23-1 is identified as an open reading frame with a role that is uncertain. Between the trimmed V and J ends, which lost 2 bases and 3 bases, there was a span of 14 bases. This CDR3 region has 15 residues. The CDR3 is CASSQTGAPIYEQYV. The DNA for the CDR3 is TGCGCCAGCAGTCAAACGGGGGCGCCCATCTACGAGCAGTACGTC.

The chain uses TRBV27 and TRBJ1-2; 9 bases are shared with TRBD1. Trimming took 6 bases from V and 8 from J; bases not matched to a gene: 10. The CDR3 has 14 amino acids. Germline CDR1 reads MNHEY; CDR2 reads SMNVEV (reference sequence). In DNA form, the CDR3 reads TGTGCCAGCAGGGCAACAGGGGGCTCCCTAGGCTACACCTTC. This gives the protein CASRATGGSLGYTF.

CDR3 in amino acids: CASSQVLSGGANVLTF. The CDR3 DNA follows: TGTGCCAGCAGCCAAGTTTTGTCGGGTGGGGCCAACGTCCTGACTTTC. The chain links TRBV3-1 to TRBJ2-6; D is unclear. The CDR3 consists of 16 residues. Germline lookup yields CDR1 LGHDT and CDR2 YNNKEL (reference sequence). V shed 1 base and J shed 3 bases, with 10 bases lying between them.

The rearrangement joins TRBV5-1 to TRBJ1-6, with D uncertain. Trimming took 2 bases from V and 14 from J, leaving 20 bases between them. The CDR3 is 15 residues long. The germline gives CDR1 SGHRS, CDR2 YFSETQ. DNA of the CDR3: TGCGCCAGCAGCTTAGATTCGGCAGGTCCAAAATCCCTCCACTTT. Translated, it gives CASSLDSAGPKSLHF.

The chain links TRBV4-1 to TRBJ2-3, with D perhaps given as TRBD1 or TRBD2 (6 bases each). The V gene's germline CDR1 is MGHRA and CDR2 YSYEKL. The V gene lost 0 bases and the J gene lost 4 bases, with 11 bases spanning the gap. CDR3 length equals 15 residues. The CDR3: CASSQEEGGADTQYF. In nucleotides, the CDR3 is TGCGCCAGCAGCCAAGAAGAGGGGGGCGCAGATACGCAGTATTTT.

This clonotype was seen only once. V gene TRBV20-1 combines with J gene TRBJ1-5, with 8 bases aligning to TRBD1. This CDR3 contains 15 residues. Germline lookup yields CDR1 DFQATT and CDR2 SNEGSKA (reference sequence). The V segment lost 6 bases and the J segment 7 bases; nucleotides outside the gene matches: 14. The CDR3 reads CSASTGVRTLQPQHF. As DNA, the CDR3 is TGCAGTGCCTCGACAGGGGTCCGGACCCTCCAGCCCCAGCATTTT.

The chain has TRBV24-1 and TRBJ2-1; D gene unclear. The CDR3 has 12 amino acids. Germline V gene sequence: CDR1 KGHDR, CDR2 SFDVKD. The ends were cut back, 5 bases at V and 9 bases at J, with 10 bases in the middle. The CDR3 loop is CATSVVGGEQFF. Written as DNA, the CDR3 is TGTGCCACCAGTGTGGTGGGTGGTGAGCAGTTCTTC.

The rearrangement links TRBV20-1 to TRBJ2-6, with D perhaps TRBD1 or TRBD2 (6 bases each). Between the trimmed V and J ends, which lost 0 bases and 3 bases, there was a span of 12 bases. The CDR3 is 16 residues long. The germline gives CDR1 DFQATT, CDR2 SNEGSKA (reference sequence). CDR3 in amino acids: CSARDPRGLGANVLTF. CDR3 nucleotides: TGCAGTGCTAGAGATCCTCGGGGGCTTGGGGCCAACGTCCTGACTTTC.

The rearrangement joins TRBV30 to TRBJ1-6, with TRBD1 identical over 7 bases. V trimming: 1 base; J trimming: 7 bases; junction bases outside the gene matches: 4. Germline V CDR1 and CDR2: GTSNPN, SVGIG (reference sequence). This CDR3 has 14 residues. The DNA of the CDR3 is TGTGCCTGGAGTGGGACAGGAGGGAATTCACCCCTCCACTTT. It translates to CAWSGTGGNSPLHF.

The chain employs TRBV3-1 and TRBJ1-1; D remains ambiguous. V was shortened by 1 base and J by 0 bases, with 9 bases between the two germline ends. Germline V lookup: CDR1 LGHDT, CDR2 YNNKEL (reference sequence). The CDR3 runs 15 residues. The CDR3 sequence: CASSQGRLLNTEAFF. DNA for the CDR3: TGTGCCAGCAGCCAAGGGCGGCTACTGAACACTGAAGCTTTCTTT.

The V gene is TRBV29-1, the J gene TRBJ2-1, with D perhaps matching TRBD2 (6 bases). Trimming took off 6 bases at V and 7 bases at J, with 13 bases between the two ends. Germline V CDR1 and CDR2: SQVTM, ANQGSEA. This CDR3 spans 12 amino acids. This chain's CDR3 is CSVPIGGNEQFF. For the CDR3, the DNA is TGCAGCGTCCCCATCGGGGGAAATGAGCAGTTCTTC.

This chain links TRBV3-1 with TRBJ2-1; D might be TRBD2 (5 bases). The CDR3 covers 13 residues. With 1 base removed from V and 10 bases from J, the gap between germline ends came to 11 bases. The V gene's germline CDR1 is LGHDT and CDR2 YNNKEL (reference sequence). The CDR3 sequence is CASSQGDLAEQFF. For the CDR3, the DNA is TGTGCCAGCAGCCAAGGGGATTTAGCGGAGCAGTTCTTC.

The chain joins TRBV12-3 or TRBV12-4 to TRBJ2-5; 10 bases match TRBD1. V shed 6 bases, J shed 4 bases, and the junction held 14 bases outside the gene matches. The CDR3 extends over 17 amino acids. The CDR3 spells CASSPGVDRGLGETQYF. The CDR3 DNA is TGTGCCAGCAGCCCTGGCGTCGACAGGGGGCTGGGAGAGACCCAGTACTTC.

This sequence joins TRBV18 and TRBJ1-4; TRBD1 might be the D (5 bases). Germline assignment: CDR1 KGHSH and CDR2 LQKENI. V lost 2 bases and J 6 bases, leaving 13 bases between the germline ends. The CDR3 is 15 amino acids. For the CDR3, the DNA is TGTGCCAGCTCACCAACGACAGTGCTAGATGAAAAACTGTTTTTT. It is translated as CASSPTTVLDEKLFF.

The rearrangement links TRBV20-1 to TRBJ1-1; TRBD1 matches at 9 bases. V lost 6 bases and J lost 1; bases outside the gene matches: 6. CDR1 and CDR2 from the germline V gene are DFQATT and SNEGSKA (reference sequence). The CDR3 runs 14 residues. CDR3 coding DNA: TGCAGTGCCCGACAGGGGGTAAGGAACACTGAAGCTTTCTTT. The encoded protein is CSARQGVRNTEAFF.

This clonotype has just one count. The gene calls are TRBV13 and TRBJ2-1; TRBD1 matches at 8 bases. CDR3 length equals 16 residues. CDR1 is PRHDT and CDR2 is FYEKMQ in the germline V gene (reference sequence). Unmatched junction bases numbered 7, after V lost 5 bases and J lost 1 base. CDR3 bases: TGTGCCAGCAGCACCTCAGGGGGCGCATCCTACAATGAGCAGTTCTTC. Translating gives CASSTSGGASYNEQFF.

This clonotype was counted only a few times. The genes are TRBV2 and TRBJ2-1, with TRBD2 as a possible D gene (5 bases). This CDR3 is built from 14 residues. Germline V gives CDR1 SNHLY, CDR2 FYNNEI. V lost 5 bases and J lost 0, with 8 bases in between. The CDR3 DNA follows: TGTGCCAGCAGTTTACGGGACTCCTACAATGAGCAGTTCTTC. Protein: CASSLRDSYNEQFF. The full variable domain, rest sourced from reference TRBV2 and TRBJ2-1, is EPEVTQTPSHQVTQMGQEVILRCVPISNHLYFYWYRQILGQKVEFLVSFYNNEISEKSEIFDDQFSVERPDGSNFTLKIRSTKLEDSAMYFCASSLRDSYNEQFFGPGTRLTVL.

The V call is TRBV15, the J call TRBJ2-3; D not resolved. The CDR3 is 14 residues long. V was pared by 0 bases and J by 10 bases, with 14 bases between. Germline V gene sequence: CDR1 LNHNV, CDR2 YYDKDF (reference sequence). CDR3 DNA sequence: TGTGCCACCAGCAGAGATCGGTCTAGTATTCCGCAGTATTTT. Protein sequence: CATSRDRSSIPQYF.

The V gene is TRBV12-3 or TRBV12-4, the J gene TRBJ2-5, with D unresolved. The CDR3 spans 14 residues. Trimming removed 0 bases from V and 2 bases from J, with 7 bases in between. The CDR3 loop reads CASSLAGVQETQYF. In nucleotides, the CDR3 is TGTGCCAGCAGTTTAGCAGGCGTACAAGAGACCCAGTACTTC.